Below, 18 T cell receptor beta chains from the same sample are listed, as sequenced in a study of cytomegalovirus exposure and HLA in healthy donors. Amplification used 60 Vbeta primers and 13 Jbeta primers. Assay used: immunoSEQ multiplex PCR; TCRdb lists only in-frame clones, some missing. In the table there are approximately 190,000 clones, 81% of which are singletons. Sample: PBMCs. The source of these receptors is a woman aged 18-30 years in good health and CMV-seropositive.

DNA for the CDR3: TGTGCCAGCAGCTTCGGGGGGCGCAATGAAGAGTCACCCCTCCACTTT. Translated: CASSFGGRNEESPLHF. The gene calls are TRBV5-4 and TRBJ1-6, with TRBD1 as a possible D gene (6 bases). V lost 2 bases and J lost 10, with 19 bases in between. This CDR3 is built from 16 residues. Germline CDR1 reads SGHNT; CDR2 reads YYREEE (reference sequence).

The V call is TRBV11-2, the J call TRBJ2-1; maybe TRBD1 (5 bases). Germline V gives CDR1 SGHAT, CDR2 FQNNGV. The V gene lost 5 bases and the J gene lost 3 bases, with 17 bases spanning the gap. This CDR3 contains 16 residues. The CDR3 nucleotides are TGTGCCAGCAGCGCAGGGCCCCCCTCCTTCTACAATGAGCAGTTCTTC. Its protein product is CASSAGPPSFYNEQFF.

CDR3: CVRSFNRGRIHNYNSPLHF. In DNA form, the CDR3 reads TGTGTCAGAAGCTTTAACAGGGGGCGAATTCATAACTATAATTCACCCCTCCACTTT. V gene TRBV7-5 combines with J gene TRBJ1-6; the table's D call TRBD1 went unverified against the DNA. TRBV7-5 is classified as a pseudogene. This CDR3 contains 19 residues.

This chain uses TRBV6-5 with TRBJ2-5, with 7 bases aligning to TRBD1. The CDR3 sequence is 16 residues long. Germline CDR1 MNHEY, CDR2 SVGAGI. J gave up 2 bases and V 0 bases, and 6 bases lay outside the gene matches. CDR3 bases: TGTGCCAGCAGTTACTCGAGGGACAGCTATCAAGAGACCCAGTACTTC. It encodes CASSYSRDSYQETQYF.

The J gene is TRBJ2-3, the V gene TRBV6-5; TRBD1 might be the D (5 bases). The CDR3 totals 15 residues. Germline loops: CDR1 MNHEY, CDR2 SVGAGI. The V gene lost 5 bases and the J gene lost 1 base, with 13 bases spanning the gap. DNA of the CDR3: TGTGCCAGCAGTCCCCTTGAAGGGGGCACAGATACGCAGTATTTT. This sequence encodes CASSPLEGGTDTQYF.

This chain links TRBV7-9 with TRBJ1-1; D perhaps matches TRBD1 (5 bases). The germline V gene has CDR1 SEHNR and CDR2 FQNEAQ (reference sequence). V was clipped by 9 bases and J by 7 bases, with 21 bases between them. The CDR3 loop spans 14 amino acids. CDR3 coding DNA: TGTGCCAGTGCCAGGGCAGCCACATTTGGTGAAGCTTTCTTT. This gives the protein CASARAATFGEAFF.

The chain carries TRBV7-9 and TRBJ1-2; D gene ambiguous. The CDR3 is made up of 12 amino acids. Trimming stripped 2 bases from V and 6 bases from J, with 7 bases between. The germline V gene encodes CDR1 SEHNR and CDR2 FQNEAQ (reference sequence). The CDR3 spells CASSLNLDGYTF. The CDR3 nucleotides read TGTGCCAGCAGCTTAAATCTAGATGGCTACACCTTC.

V is TRBV18 and J is TRBJ1-4; 7 bases are a match to TRBD1. Germline values: CDR1 KGHSH, CDR2 LQKENI. This CDR3 spans 15 amino acids. Losses at the gene ends were 1 base for V and 8 bases for J; bases not matched to a gene: 7. The CDR3 DNA sequence: TGTGCCAGCTCACCACAACAGGGGAAAGGGGAAAAACTGTTTTTT. It translates to CASSPQQGKGEKLFF.

The V gene is TRBV19, the J gene TRBJ1-5; D gene ambiguous. Between the trimmed V and J ends, which lost 10 bases and 5 bases, there was a span of 12 bases. This CDR3 is 12 amino acids long. CDR1 and CDR2 (germline): LNHDA, SQIVND (reference sequence). The CDR3 is CATSSEYQPQHF. In DNA, the CDR3 is TGTGCCACCTCCAGCGAATATCAGCCCCAGCATTTT.

The V gene is TRBV6-5, the J gene TRBJ1-2; TRBD1 matches 10 bases. This CDR3 region has 15 residues. Germline V gives CDR1 MNHEY, CDR2 SVGAGI. V shed 6 bases and J 4 bases; nucleotides not matched to a gene: 8. As DNA, the CDR3 is TGTGCCAGCAGCAGCACGGGACAGGGGACCTATGGCTACACCTTC. Translated, it gives CASSSTGQGTYGYTF.

The chain combines TRBV18 with TRBJ2-2, with 7 bases identical to TRBD1. The V and J ends lost 5 bases and 7 bases, in that order; junction bases with no gene match: 7. This CDR3 is 14 amino acids long. Per the germline V gene, CDR1 is KGHSH and CDR2 is LQKENI. Here the CDR3 reads CASSSGTEIGELFF. As DNA, the CDR3 is TGTGCCAGCTCATCCGGGACAGAGATCGGGGAGCTGTTTTTT.

The chain links TRBV27 to TRBJ2-3; D remains unclear. V dropped 1 base and J dropped 5 bases, with 7 bases sitting between them. The CDR3 runs 13 residues. Germline lookup yields CDR1 MNHEY and CDR2 SMNVEV (reference sequence). The CDR3 sequence: CASSLWAQDTQYF. In DNA, the CDR3 is TGTGCCAGCAGTTTATGGGCCCAAGATACGCAGTATTTT.

This clone was detected only once. The gene calls are TRBV28 and TRBJ1-6, with 11 bases that match TRBD1. The V and J ends lost 10 bases and 8 bases, in that order; junction bases with no gene match: 16. CDR3 size: 17 residues. Germline CDR1 and CDR2: MDHEN and SYDVKM. The CDR3 nucleotides read TGTGCCACCCTCCCCGGGACAGGGGGTTCGGTGGATTCACCCCTCCACTTT. It is translated as CATLPGTGGSVDSPLHF.

The chain recombines TRBV6-5 with TRBJ1-3, with D tentatively TRBD1 (5 bases). The CDR3 length is 15 residues. The ends were cut back, 6 bases at V and 0 bases at J, with 12 bases in the middle. The germline gives CDR1 MNHEY, CDR2 SVGAGI. This CDR3 reads CASRRTSSSGNTIYF. The CDR3 nucleotides read TGTGCCAGCAGGAGGACATCCTCCTCTGGAAACACCATATATTTT.

This chain uses TRBV7-3 with TRBJ2-1; 8 bases are a match to TRBD1. The CDR3 has 15 amino acids. J lost 9 bases, V lost 5 bases, and 12 bases had no gene match. CDR1 is SGHTA and CDR2 is FQGTGA in the germline V gene. The CDR3 bases are TGTGCCAGCAGCCAGCGACAGGGGCGAGGGGGTGAGCAGTTCTTC. Protein sequence: CASSQRQGRGGEQFF.

The chain employs TRBV4-1 and TRBJ1-2; TRBD1 matches at 7 bases. V gave up 2 bases and J gave up 0 bases; unmatched junction bases: 6. The CDR3 is made up of 16 amino acids. CDR1 is MGHRA and CDR2 is YSYEKL in the germline V gene. The CDR3 is CASSQLQGETNYGYTF. In DNA form, the CDR3 reads TGCGCCAGCAGCCAACTTCAGGGGGAAACTAACTATGGCTACACCTTC.

V usage is TRBV13 and J usage is TRBJ2-1, with TRBD1 identical over 9 bases. V shed 1 base and J 3 bases; nucleotides not matched to a gene: 1. In germline, CDR1 is PRHDT, CDR2 FYEKMQ (reference sequence). This CDR3 has 15 residues. In nucleotides, the CDR3 is TGTGCCAGCAGCTTAGCGGGACAGGGCTACAATGAGCAGTTCTTC. It specifies CASSLAGQGYNEQFF. Variable domain in full (rest from reference TRBV13 and TRBJ2-1): AAGVIQSPRHLIKEKRETATLKCYPIPRHDTVYWYQQGPGQDPQFLISFYEKMQSDKGSIPDRFSAQQFSDYHSELNMSSLELGDSALYFCASSLAGQGYNEQFFGPGTRLTVL.

In its sample, this clone was seen once. The sample has other DNA sequences that encode this CDR3 too. V usage is TRBV9 and J usage is TRBJ2-1; TRBD2 aligns across 8 bases. The V segment lost 2 bases and the J segment 3 bases; nucleotides outside the gene matches: 4. Per germline, CDR1 SGDLS and CDR2 YYNGEE. The CDR3 totals 15 residues. In DNA form, the CDR3 reads TGTGCCAGCAGCGTGTCGCGGGGGGTCTACAATGAGCAGTTCTTC. Translated, it gives CASSVSRGVYNEQFF.